Listed here are 15 T cell receptor beta chains from one sample, sequenced in a study of blood T cell repertoires in COVID-19. Produced via immunoSEQ multiplex PCR; TCRdb's table is partial and in-frame only. The table includes under 90,000 clones, around 90% detected once. The specimen was peripheral blood. The source of these receptors is a woman between 50 and 59 years old with COVID-19, enrolled during active disease.

V gene TRBV28 combines with J gene TRBJ2-7, with TRBD1 identical over 8 bases. Germline-derived CDR1 and CDR2 are MDHEN and SYDVKM. The length of the CDR3 is 13 residues. Trimming at V came to 6 bases and at J to 3 bases, leaving 4 bases not matched to a gene. The CDR3 coding sequence is TGTGCCAGCAGGGACAGGGCGCACTACGAGCAGTACTTC. Protein: CASRDRAHYEQYF.

J is TRBJ2-3 and V is TRBV7-9; tentative D call: TRBD1 (5 bases). The CDR3 totals 13 residues. From germline, CDR1 is SEHNR and CDR2 FQNEAQ (reference sequence). Trimming pared 5 bases from V and 2 bases from J, leaving 8 bases between. CDR3 DNA sequence: TGTGCCAGCAGCAGCAGGGACACAGATACGCAGTATTTT. Its protein product is CASSSRDTDTQYF.

J is TRBJ2-1 and V is TRBV27; maybe TRBD1 (6 bases). Deletions cut 6 bases from V and 3 bases from J, with 21 bases between. The CDR3 runs 17 residues. Germline-derived CDR1 and CDR2 are MNHEY and SMNVEV (reference sequence). In DNA form, the CDR3 reads TGTGCCAGCAGGCCAAGGGGGAGCGGTGCTTTCTACAATGAGCAGTTCTTC. Amino acids: CASRPRGSGAFYNEQFF.

This sequence joins TRBV13 and TRBJ2-5; D is perhaps TRBD2 (6 bases). There are 15 residues in the CDR3. Trimming shortened V by 2 bases and J by 4 bases, and 14 bases separated the two germline ends. The germline V gene encodes CDR1 PRHDT and CDR2 FYEKMQ (reference sequence). The CDR3 DNA sequence: TGTGCCAGCAGCTTATTCGGGGTGGGGGGAGAGACCCAGTACTTC. Its protein is CASSLFGVGGETQYF.

This sequence joins TRBV19 and TRBJ1-1; the D gene is possibly TRBD1 (6 bases). The CDR3 is 14 amino acids. Germline V gene lookup returns CDR1 LNHDA and CDR2 SQIVND (reference sequence). The V and J ends lost 6 bases and 6 bases respectively, with 17 bases between them. The CDR3 here is CASRNRDIWPEAFF. In nucleotides, the CDR3 is TGTGCCAGTAGAAACCGGGACATTTGGCCTGAAGCTTTCTTT. Filled out from reference TRBV19 and TRBJ1-1, the complete variable domain reads DGGITQSPKYLFRKEGQNVTLSCEQNLNHDAMYWYRQDPGQGLRLIYYSQIVNDFQKGDIAEGYSVSREKKESFPLTVTSAQKNPTAFYLCASRNRDIWPEAFFGQGTRLTVV.

The chain combines TRBV7-9 with TRBJ1-5; D ambiguous. The V gene's germline CDR1 is SEHNR and CDR2 FQNEAQ (reference sequence). With 1 base removed from V and 6 bases from J, the gap between germline ends came to 10 bases. There are 14 residues in the CDR3. CDR3 region: CASSLGSGGQPQHF. The CDR3 DNA sequence: TGTGCCAGCAGCTTAGGTTCAGGAGGTCAGCCCCAGCATTTT. Full variable domain (rest looked up from reference TRBV7-9 and TRBJ1-5): DTGVSQNPRHKITKRGQNVTFRCDPISEHNRLYWYRQTLGQGPEFLTYFQNEAQLEKSRLLSDRFSAERPKGSFSTLEIQRTEQGDSAMYLCASSLGSGGQPQHFGDGTRLSIL.

The V and J genes are TRBV3-1 (or the pseudogene TRBV3-2) and TRBJ1-5; D remains ambiguous. The CDR3 loop spans 16 amino acids. The germline gives CDR1 LGHDT, CDR2 YNNKEL (reference sequence). V lost 5 bases, J lost 0 bases, and 14 bases lay in between. The CDR3 DNA is TGTGCCAGCAGCGAGTCAGCTGACTATAGCAATCAGCCCCAGCATTTT. This codes for CASSESADYSNQPQHF.

This chain joins TRBV28 and TRBJ1-4, with a tentative D call TRBD1 (5 bases). The CDR3 length is 13 residues. Trimming removed 7 bases from V and 6 bases from J, with 12 bases in between. Germline V CDR1 and CDR2: MDHEN, SYDVKM. The CDR3 reads CASTTTAHEKLFF. CDR3 nucleotides: TGTGCCAGCACAACGACAGCTCATGAAAAACTGTTTTTT.

The chain recombines TRBV12-2 with TRBJ1-1; TRBD1 is the table's D call, not checked against the DNA. TRBV12-2 is recorded as a pseudogene. CDR3 size: 19 residues. The chain's CDR3 is CASRLESGTGGARATEAFF. CDR3 in DNA: TGTGCAAGTCGCTTAGAGAGTGGAACAGGGGGCGCTCGGGCCACTGAAGCTTTCTTT.

The chain joins TRBV7-9 to TRBJ2-3, with 7 bases lining up with TRBD1. With V trimmed by 1 base and J by 4 bases, 2 bases remained unmatched. This CDR3 comprises 14 residues. CDR1 and CDR2 (germline): SEHNR, FQNEAQ (reference sequence). CDR3 in DNA: TGTGCCAGCAGCTTAGAACAGGGGCCAGATACGCAGTATTTT. This codes for CASSLEQGPDTQYF.

The chain combines TRBV3-1 (or the pseudogene TRBV3-2) with TRBJ2-5, with D possibly TRBD2 on 7 matching bases. This CDR3 spans 16 amino acids. V lost 3 bases and J lost 4, with 18 bases in between. The germline CDR1 and CDR2 sequences are LGHDT and YNNKEL (reference sequence). The CDR3 coding sequence is TGTGCCAGCAGCCACTTCGGGGGGCTCTCGAGAGAGACCCAGTACTTC. It codes for CASSHFGGLSRETQYF.

This chain joins TRBV27 and TRBJ1-5, with 8 bases aligning to TRBD1. The CDR3 sequence is 14 residues long. CDR1 is MNHEY and CDR2 is SMNVEV in the germline V gene (reference sequence). V was clipped by 5 bases and J by 6 bases; unmatched bases: 6. The CDR3 protein is CASSPKTGVQPQHF. The DNA for the CDR3 is TGTGCCAGCAGTCCCAAGACAGGGGTTCAGCCCCAGCATTTT.

This chain connects TRBV5-5 to TRBJ2-7, with TRBD2 as a possible D gene (6 bases). V lost 0 bases and J 6 bases, leaving 13 bases between the germline ends. CDR1 SGHKS and CDR2 YYEKEE come from the germline V gene (reference sequence). This CDR3 has 14 residues. The chain's CDR3 is CASSLELATTEQYF. The CDR3 DNA is TGTGCCAGCAGCTTGGAACTAGCCACGACCGAGCAGTACTTC. The whole variable domain, filled in from reference TRBV5-5 and TRBJ2-7, reads DAGVTQSPTHLIKTRGQQVTLRCSPISGHKSVSWYQQVLGQGPQFIFQYYEKEERGRGNFPDRFSARQFPNYSSELNVNALLLGDSALYLCASSLELATTEQYFGPGTRLTVT.

This sequence joins TRBV18 and TRBJ2-7; 12 bases are shared with TRBD1. V dropped 2 bases and J dropped 7; count of bases not matched to a gene: 6. This CDR3 is 15 amino acids long. Germline loops: CDR1 KGHSH, CDR2 LQKENI. CDR3 sequence reads: CASSPKGQGAGEQYF. Written as DNA, the CDR3 is TGTGCCAGCTCACCAAAGGGACAGGGGGCGGGGGAGCAGTACTTC.

The chain employs TRBV18 and TRBJ1-6; D possibly corresponds to TRBD1 (6 bases). The germline gives CDR1 KGHSH, CDR2 LQKENI. Between the trimmed V and J ends, which lost 3 bases and 9 bases, there was a span of 9 bases. The CDR3 has 13 amino acids. The CDR3 sequence is CASSPRGGSPLHF. CDR3 nucleotide sequence: TGTGCCAGCTCACCCCGAGGGGGTTCACCCCTCCACTTT.